This T cell receptor beta chain was captured by sequencing in a study of blood T cell repertoires in COVID-19. Study at large: Researchers got acute and convalescent COVID-19 samples from the United States, Italy and Spain. Sources were T cells, B-cell-depleted T cells, or PBMCs; the material itself was cDNA or gDNA.

The germline V gene has CDR1 SNHLY and CDR2 FYNNEI. CDR3 length: 13 residues. Unmatched junction bases numbered 4, after V lost 1 base and J lost 8 bases. Source study methods: By means of reference gene primer amplification, nucleated cell counts were estimated. Repertoires were generated with immunoSEQ multiplex PCR, while TCRdb's copy carries only in-frame clones and drops some. V and J calls and clone size are those listed in that table; D and trimming were worked out from the DNA. The sample includes about 83,000 clones, approximately 85% seen only once; the top ten take approximately 45%. The sequence came from a human donor in a cohort sampled during active COVID-19. The genes are TRBV2 and TRBJ1-2; 7 bases line up with TRBD1. Material for sequencing was peripheral blood. The CDR3 spells CASSEEQGSGYTF. For the CDR3, the DNA is TGTGCCAGCAGTGAAGAACAGGGGTCCGGCTACACCTTC.